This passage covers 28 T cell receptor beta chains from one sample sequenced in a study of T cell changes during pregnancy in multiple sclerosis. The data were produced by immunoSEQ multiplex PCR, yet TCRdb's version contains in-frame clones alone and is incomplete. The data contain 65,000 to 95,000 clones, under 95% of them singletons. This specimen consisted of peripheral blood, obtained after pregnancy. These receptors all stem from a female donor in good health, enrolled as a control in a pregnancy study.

CDR3 residues: CASGVDRGEILAGEQFF. The CDR3 DNA is TGTGCCAGCGGTGTGGACAGGGGGGAAATTCTTGCGGGGGAGCAGTTCTTC. This chain uses TRBV21-1 with TRBJ2-1; TRBD1 reflects the table's D call only, with no check against the DNA. TRBV21-1 is a documented pseudogene. CDR3 length: 17 amino acids.

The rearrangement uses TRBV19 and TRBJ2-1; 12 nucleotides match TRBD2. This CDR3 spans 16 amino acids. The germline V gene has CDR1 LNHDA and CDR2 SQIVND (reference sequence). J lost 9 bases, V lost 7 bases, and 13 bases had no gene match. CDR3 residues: CASTSSLAGGRGEQFF. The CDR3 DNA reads TGTGCCAGTACCTCTTCACTAGCGGGAGGCCGGGGTGAGCAGTTCTTC.

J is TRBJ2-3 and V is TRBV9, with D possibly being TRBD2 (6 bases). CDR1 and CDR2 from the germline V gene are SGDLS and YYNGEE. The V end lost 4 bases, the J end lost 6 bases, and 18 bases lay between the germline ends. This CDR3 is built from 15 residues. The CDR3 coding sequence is TGTGCCAGCAGCCCAAACCGGGCGGGATGGGATACGCAGTATTTT. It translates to CASSPNRAGWDTQYF.

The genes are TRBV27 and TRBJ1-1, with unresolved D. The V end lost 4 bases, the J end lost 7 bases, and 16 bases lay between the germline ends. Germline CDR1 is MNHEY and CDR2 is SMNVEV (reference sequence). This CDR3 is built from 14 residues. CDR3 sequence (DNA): TGTGCCAGCAGTTCCCCGGGTATCTCTGTTGAAGCTTTCTTT. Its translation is CASSSPGISVEAFF.

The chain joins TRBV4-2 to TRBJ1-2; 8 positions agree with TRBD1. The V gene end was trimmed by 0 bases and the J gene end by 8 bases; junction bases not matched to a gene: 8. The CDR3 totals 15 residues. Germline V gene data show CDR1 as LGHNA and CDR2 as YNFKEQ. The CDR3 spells CASSQEPRTGYGYTF. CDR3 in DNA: TGTGCCAGCAGCCAAGAACCCAGGACAGGGTACGGCTACACCTTC.

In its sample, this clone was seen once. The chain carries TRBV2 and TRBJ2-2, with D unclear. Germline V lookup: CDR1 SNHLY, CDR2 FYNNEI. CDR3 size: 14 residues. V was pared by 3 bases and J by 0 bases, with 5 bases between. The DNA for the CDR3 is TGTGCCAGCAGTGATTTCTCGAACACCGGGGAGCTGTTTTTT. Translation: CASSDFSNTGELFF.

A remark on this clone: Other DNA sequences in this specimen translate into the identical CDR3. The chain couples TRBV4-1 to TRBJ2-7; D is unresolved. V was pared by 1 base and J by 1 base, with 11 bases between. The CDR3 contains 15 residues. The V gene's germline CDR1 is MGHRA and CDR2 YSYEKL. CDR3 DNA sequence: TGCGCCAGCAGCCAAGTACAAGCGCCTTCCTACGAGCAGTACTTC. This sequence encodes CASSQVQAPSYEQYF.

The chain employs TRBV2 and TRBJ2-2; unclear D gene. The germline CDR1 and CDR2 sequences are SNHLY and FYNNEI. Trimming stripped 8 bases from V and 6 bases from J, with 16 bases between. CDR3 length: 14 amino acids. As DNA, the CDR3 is TGTGCCAGCGGGCTAAAGTTCGAAGCCGGGGAGCTGTTTTTT. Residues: CASGLKFEAGELFF. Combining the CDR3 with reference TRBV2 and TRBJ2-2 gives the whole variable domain EPEVTQTPSHQVTQMGQEVILRCVPISNHLYFYWYRQILGQKVEFLVSFYNNEISEKSEIFDDQFSVERPDGSNFTLKIRSTKLEDSAMYFCASGLKFEAGELFFGEGSRLTVL.

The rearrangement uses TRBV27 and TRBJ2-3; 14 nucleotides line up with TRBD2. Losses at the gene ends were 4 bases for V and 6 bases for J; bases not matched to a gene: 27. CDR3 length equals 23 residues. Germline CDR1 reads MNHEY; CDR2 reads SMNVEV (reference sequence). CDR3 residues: CASSSSKSLTSGRVKKPVDTQYF. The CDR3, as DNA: TGTGCCAGCAGTTCCTCAAAGTCCCTGACTAGCGGGAGGGTTAAGAAGCCCGTGGATACGCAGTATTTT.

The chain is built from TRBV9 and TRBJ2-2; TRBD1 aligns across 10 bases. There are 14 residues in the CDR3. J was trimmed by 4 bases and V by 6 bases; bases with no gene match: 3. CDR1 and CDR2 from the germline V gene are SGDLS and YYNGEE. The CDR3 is CASMGQGFTGELFF. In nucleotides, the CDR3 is TGTGCCAGCATGGGACAGGGGTTCACCGGGGAGCTGTTTTTT.

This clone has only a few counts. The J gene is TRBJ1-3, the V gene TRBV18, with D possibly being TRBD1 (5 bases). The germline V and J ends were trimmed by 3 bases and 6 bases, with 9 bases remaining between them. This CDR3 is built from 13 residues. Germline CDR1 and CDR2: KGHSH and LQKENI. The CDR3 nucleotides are TGTGCCAGCTCACCGCAAGGGGAAAACACCATATATTTT. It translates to CASSPQGENTIYF. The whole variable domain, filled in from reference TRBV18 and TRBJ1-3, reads NAGVMQNPRHLVRRRGQEARLRCSPMKGHSHVYWYRQLPEEGLKFMVYLQKENIIDESGMPKERFSAEFPKEGPSILRIQQVVRGDSAAYFCASSPQGENTIYFGEGSWLTVV.

This CDR3 is CASSQGETRTGPYEQYF. The CDR3 coding sequence is TGTGCCAGCAGCCAAGGGGAGACCAGGACAGGGCCCTACGAGCAGTACTTC. V and J are TRBV4-2 and TRBJ2-7; 8 positions match TRBD1. Germline-derived CDR1 and CDR2 are LGHNA and YNFKEQ. The CDR3 is 17 residues long. V lost 1 base to trimming and J lost 2 bases; unmatched junction nucleotides: 10.

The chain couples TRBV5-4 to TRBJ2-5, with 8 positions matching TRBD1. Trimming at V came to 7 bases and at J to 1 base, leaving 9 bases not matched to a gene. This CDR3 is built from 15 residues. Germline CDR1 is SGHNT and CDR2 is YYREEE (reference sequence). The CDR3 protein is CASGSPTGAQETQYF. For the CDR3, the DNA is TGTGCCAGCGGATCACCGACAGGGGCCCAAGAGACCCAGTACTTC.

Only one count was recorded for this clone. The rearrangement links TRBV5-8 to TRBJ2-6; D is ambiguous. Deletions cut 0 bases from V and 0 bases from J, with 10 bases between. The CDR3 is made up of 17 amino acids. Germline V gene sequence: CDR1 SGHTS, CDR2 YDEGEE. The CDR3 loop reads CASSLAWSYSGANVLTF. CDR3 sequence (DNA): TGTGCCAGCAGCTTGGCCTGGAGCTACTCTGGGGCCAACGTCCTGACTTTC.

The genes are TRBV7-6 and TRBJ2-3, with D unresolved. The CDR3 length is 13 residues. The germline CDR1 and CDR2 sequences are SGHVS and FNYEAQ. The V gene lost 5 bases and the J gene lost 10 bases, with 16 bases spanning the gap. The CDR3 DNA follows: TGTGCCAGCAGCGCTACGTCTCCCCGGGCGCAGTATTTT. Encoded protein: CASSATSPRAQYF.

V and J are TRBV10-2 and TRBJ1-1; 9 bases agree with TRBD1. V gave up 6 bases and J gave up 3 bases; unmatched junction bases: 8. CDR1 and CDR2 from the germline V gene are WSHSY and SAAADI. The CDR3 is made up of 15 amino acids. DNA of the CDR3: TGCGCCAGCAGATTCGCACAGGGGGCGGACACTGAAGCTTTCTTT. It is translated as CASRFAQGADTEAFF.

CDR3 nucleotide sequence: TGTGCCAGCAGCGACGGGTCGGGGAAGAAGGGCTACACCTTC. This codes for CASSDGSGKKGYTF. This rearrangement joins TRBV9 to TRBJ1-2; D unclear. V gave up 3 bases and J gave up 8 bases, with 17 bases separating them. The germline gives CDR1 SGDLS, CDR2 YYNGEE. This CDR3 has 14 amino acids.

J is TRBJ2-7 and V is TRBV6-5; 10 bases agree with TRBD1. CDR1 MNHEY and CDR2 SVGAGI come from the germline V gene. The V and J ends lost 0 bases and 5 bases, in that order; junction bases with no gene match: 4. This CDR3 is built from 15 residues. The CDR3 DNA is TGTGCCAGCAGTTACTCGTGGGACAGGGGTCACGAGCAGTACTTC. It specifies CASSYSWDRGHEQYF.

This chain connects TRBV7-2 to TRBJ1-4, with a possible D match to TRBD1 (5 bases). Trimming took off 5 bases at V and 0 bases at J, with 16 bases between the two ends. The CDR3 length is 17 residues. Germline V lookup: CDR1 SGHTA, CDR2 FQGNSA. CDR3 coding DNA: TGTGCCAGCAGCCGGGGAGGGGCTGGTGCAACTAATGAAAAACTGTTTTTT. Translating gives CASSRGGAGATNEKLFF.

The CDR3 loop is CASSLSGSRETQYF. CDR3 in DNA: TGTGCCAGCAGCTTAAGCGGGAGTAGGGAGACCCAGTACTTC. The chain uses TRBV7-2 and TRBJ2-5; 8 bases map to TRBD2. CDR3 length: 14 residues. Germline assignment: CDR1 SGHTA and CDR2 FQGNSA. With 2 bases clipped from V and 5 bases from J, the junction kept 4 bases outside the gene matches.

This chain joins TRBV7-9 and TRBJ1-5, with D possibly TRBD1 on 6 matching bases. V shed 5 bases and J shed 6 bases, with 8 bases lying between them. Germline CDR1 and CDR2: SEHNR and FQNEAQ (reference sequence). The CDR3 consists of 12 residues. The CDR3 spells CASSRGTQPQHF. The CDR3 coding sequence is TGTGCCAGCAGCAGGGGGACTCAGCCCCAGCATTTT.

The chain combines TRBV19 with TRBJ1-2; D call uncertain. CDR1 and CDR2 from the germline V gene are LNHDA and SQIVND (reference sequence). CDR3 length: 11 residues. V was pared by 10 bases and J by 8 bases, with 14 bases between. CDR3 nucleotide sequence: TGTGCCATCGGACCCGCGGGGGGCTACACCTTC. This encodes CAIGPAGGYTF.

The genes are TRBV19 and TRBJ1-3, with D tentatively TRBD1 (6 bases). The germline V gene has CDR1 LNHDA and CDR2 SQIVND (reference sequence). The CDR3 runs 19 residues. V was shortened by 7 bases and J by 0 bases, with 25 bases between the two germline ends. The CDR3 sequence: CASTFPAGTSRRSGNTIYF. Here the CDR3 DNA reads TGTGCCAGTACCTTTCCTGCTGGGACAAGCCGTCGCTCTGGAAACACCATATATTTT.

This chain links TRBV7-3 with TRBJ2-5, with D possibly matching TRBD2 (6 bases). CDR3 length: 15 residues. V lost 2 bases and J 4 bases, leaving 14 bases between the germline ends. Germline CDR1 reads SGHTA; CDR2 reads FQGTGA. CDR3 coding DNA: TGTGCCAGCAGCTTAGATGGTCGGCGGGGAGAGACCCAGTACTTC. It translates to CASSLDGRRGETQYF.

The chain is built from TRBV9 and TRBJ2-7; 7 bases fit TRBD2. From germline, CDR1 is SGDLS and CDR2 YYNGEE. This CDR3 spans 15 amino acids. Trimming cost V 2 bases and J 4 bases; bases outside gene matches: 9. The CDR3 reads CASSVSRDYPYEQYF. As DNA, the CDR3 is TGTGCCAGCAGCGTCTCCCGGGACTACCCGTACGAGCAGTACTTC.

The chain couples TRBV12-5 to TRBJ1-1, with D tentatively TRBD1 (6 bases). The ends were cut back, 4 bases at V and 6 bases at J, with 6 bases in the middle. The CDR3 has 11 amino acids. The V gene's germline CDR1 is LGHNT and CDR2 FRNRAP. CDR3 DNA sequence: TGTGCTAGTGGTTGGACAGCTGAAGCTTTCTTT. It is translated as CASGWTAEAFF.

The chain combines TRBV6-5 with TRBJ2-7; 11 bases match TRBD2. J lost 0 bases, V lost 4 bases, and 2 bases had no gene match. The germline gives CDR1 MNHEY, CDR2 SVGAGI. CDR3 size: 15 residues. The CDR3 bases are TGTGCCAGCAGTTCTACTAGCGGGGGCTCCTACGAGCAGTACTTC. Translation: CASSSTSGGSYEQYF.

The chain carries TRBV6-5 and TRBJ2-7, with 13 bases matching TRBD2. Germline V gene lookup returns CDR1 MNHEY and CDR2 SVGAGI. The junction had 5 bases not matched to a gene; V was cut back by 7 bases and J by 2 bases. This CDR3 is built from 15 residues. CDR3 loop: CASTWTSGRPYEQYF. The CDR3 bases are TGTGCCAGCACCTGGACTAGCGGGAGACCCTACGAGCAGTACTTC.